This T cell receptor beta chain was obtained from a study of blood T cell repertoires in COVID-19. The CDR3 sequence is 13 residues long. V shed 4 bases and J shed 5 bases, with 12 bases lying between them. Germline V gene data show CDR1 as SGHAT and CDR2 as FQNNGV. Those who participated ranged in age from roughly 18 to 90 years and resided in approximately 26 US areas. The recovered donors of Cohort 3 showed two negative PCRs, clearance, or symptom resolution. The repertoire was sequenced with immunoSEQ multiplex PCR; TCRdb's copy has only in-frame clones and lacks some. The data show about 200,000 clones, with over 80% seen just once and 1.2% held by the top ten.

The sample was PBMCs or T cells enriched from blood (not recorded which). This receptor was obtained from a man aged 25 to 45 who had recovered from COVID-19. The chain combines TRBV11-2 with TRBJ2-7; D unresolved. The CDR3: CASSSLFPDEQYF. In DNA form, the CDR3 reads TGTGCCAGCAGCTCGCTCTTTCCGGACGAGCAGTACTTC.